This T cell receptor beta chain was sequenced during a study of T-cell memory formation after mild COVID-19. Broader study findings: Second-wave clones reaching peak frequency on day 37 lacked confirmed SARS-CoV-2 specificity. CD4+ contracting clones were mainly CM and EM; CD8+ ones, EMRA. Pre-infection memory harbored some responding clones, suggesting cross-reactive memory joined.

This clonotype was observed a few times. Its antigen is unidentified. One entry per CDR3 protein, called by TCRdb with MiXCR from the 5' RACE reads. The repertoire holds some 350,000 distinct CDR3 sequences, with approximately 15% as singletons. The CDR3 length is 13 residues. Trimming shortened V by 6 bases and J by 4 bases, and 11 bases separated the two germline ends. Germline CDR1 reads KGHDR; CDR2 reads SFDVKD. V usage is TRBV24-1 and J usage is TRBJ1-1; no reliable D call. Sequencing used PBMCs or a T cell subset sorted from them (not recorded which). The sequence was collected from a man between 18 and 35 years old who had mild COVID-19 (a few samples of this study predate the infection). Cell type and time point are not known. In DNA, the CDR3 is TGTGCCACCAGTCCGGGAGAACGCACTGAAGCTTTCTTT. This codes for CATSPGERTEAFF.